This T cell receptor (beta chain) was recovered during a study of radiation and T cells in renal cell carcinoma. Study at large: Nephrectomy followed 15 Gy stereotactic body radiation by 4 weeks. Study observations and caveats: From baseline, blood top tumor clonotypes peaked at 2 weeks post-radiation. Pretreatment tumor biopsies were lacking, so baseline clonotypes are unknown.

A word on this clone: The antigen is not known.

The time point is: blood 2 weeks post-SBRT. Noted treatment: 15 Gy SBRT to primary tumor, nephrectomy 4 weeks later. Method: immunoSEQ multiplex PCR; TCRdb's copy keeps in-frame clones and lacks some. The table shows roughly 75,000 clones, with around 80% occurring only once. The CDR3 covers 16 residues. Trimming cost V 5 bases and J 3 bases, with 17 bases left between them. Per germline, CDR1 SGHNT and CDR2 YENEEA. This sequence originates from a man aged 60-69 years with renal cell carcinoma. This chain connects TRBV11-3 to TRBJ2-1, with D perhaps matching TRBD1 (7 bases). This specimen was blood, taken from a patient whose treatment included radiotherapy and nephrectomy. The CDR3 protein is CASSPRGTAVYNEQFF. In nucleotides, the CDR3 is TGTGCCAGCAGCCCACGCGGGACAGCAGTCTACAATGAGCAGTTCTTC.